Reported below is one TCR beta chain. Its antigen is currently unknown. At baseline, cycle 4 day 1, and cycle 7 day 1, blood was sampled. This CDR3 region has 14 residues. The germline V gene has CDR1 MNHEY and CDR2 SVGAGI. Trimming removed 4 bases at V and 6 bases at J, with 16 bases between. The data were taken from a study of OX40 agonist ivuxolimab in advanced cancers. About the research overall: People in dose escalation had one of these cancers: hepatocellular carcinoma, melanoma, renal cell or head and neck cancer. One hepatocellular carcinoma and a couple of cutaneous melanoma patients partially responded.

Study observations and caveats: Clonal expansion in partial responders at 0.1-3.0 mg/kg ranked among the lowest.

Some clones are missing from TCRdb's copy, which holds only in-frame ones; the method was immunoSEQ multiplex PCR. The data hold approximately 100,000 clones, with 75% to 95% observed a single time. The sequence was collected from an adult with an advanced solid tumor such as melanoma, head and neck, liver or kidney cancer. The specimen was CD4+ or CD8+ T cells sorted from blood, collected in a trial of the OX40 agonist ivuxolimab. V and J are TRBV6-5 and TRBJ2-7; unclear D gene. The CDR3 DNA reads as TGTGCCAGCAGTTCTAACCCCCCAGCCCTCGAGCAGTACTTC. This codes for CASSSNPPALEQYF.